This entry is about one TCR beta chain. Its cognate antigen is unknown. Amplification used 60 Vbeta primers and 13 Jbeta primers. The protocol was immunoSEQ multiplex PCR, while the TCRdb copy is restricted to in-frame clones and leaves out a portion. The sample lists 60,000 to 85,000 clones, roughly 82% occurring once. CDR1 KGHSH and CDR2 LQKENI come from the germline V gene. Between the trimmed V and J ends, which lost 6 bases and 3 bases, there was a span of 15 bases. The CDR3 has 14 residues. This specimen comes from a study of cytomegalovirus exposure and HLA in healthy donors. Study at large: Previous work identified roughly 120 million unique TCR beta sequences from about 200 million T cells. Study conclusions and caveats: Cytomegalovirus association was assigned to 150 to 200 TCR beta chains.

This rearrangement joins TRBV18 to TRBJ2-7; no clear D gene. This TCR was recovered from a man between 65 and 79 years old in good health and CMV-seropositive. Sequences were obtained from PBMCs. The CDR3 sequence is CASSPGRSYYEQYF. The CDR3 nucleotides are TGTGCCAGCTCCCCGGGTCGGTCTTACTACGAGCAGTACTTC.